This T cell receptor (delta chain) was captured in a study of gammadelta T cells in human blood (TCRdb year 2020). What the study reported, not specific to this receptor: According to the study, polyclonal expansion of innate gamma-delta T cells right after birth appeared to be driven by microbial exposure.

From V the trimming removes 3 bases and from J it removes 1 base, while the gene matches leave 10 bases of the junction unaccounted for. Inclusive of the bounding cysteine and phenylalanine, the CDR3 is 18 residues long. The CDR3 DNA has 54 bases and is translated from base 1. Looking up the germline V gene yields CDR1 GEAIGNYY and CDR2 EKD. Library preparation was by RT-PCR. Sequencing took place on an Illumina MiSeq. TCRdb called clones anew from the public reads via CATT; matching DNA rows were later pooled. This sample is represented by about 660 delta-chain clones; almost 65% of them were singletons. The ten largest clones capture 30% to 35% of the sample. By how much of the sample it makes up, this clone is hyperexpanded (1% or more). It has no known antigen specificity. No qualities accompany the bases; no much larger clone lies one base away. Additional DNA sequences in this sample encode the identical CDR3.

The TCR originated in a human donor. Input material: Vgamma9Vdelta2 gamma-delta T cells from adult blood. The sequence links TRDV2 to TRDJ1; TRDD3 lines up with 13 middle nucleotides. CDR3 reads: CACDPVLGDTRSTDKLIF. The sequenced DNA: TGTGCCTGTGACCCCGTACTGGGGGATACGCGGAGCACCGATAAACTCATCTTT.